This TCR beta chain is from a study of T cell responses to AZD1222 COVID-19 vaccine. Study observations and caveats: Clonal diversity may have been underestimated, and the donors were mostly white British, with more females than males. No day 14 peak samples; only post-peak repertoires were characterized.

The CDR3 is made up of 15 amino acids. Between the trimmed V and J ends, which lost 0 bases and 0 bases, there was a span of 9 bases. Germline values: CDR1 LGHNA, CDR2 YSLEER. Data came from immunoSEQ multiplex PCR; TCRdb stores just in-frame clones and leaves some out. The repertoire includes roughly 120,000 clones, around 89% of them detected once, and 4% to 5.5% sits in the top ten. To note about this clone: Antigen specificity is unknown.

The sample in question was peripheral blood, obtained on day 0 of AZD1222 vaccination. V gene TRBV4-3 combines with J gene TRBJ2-7; unclear D gene. This TCR derives from an adult in good health. Here the CDR3 reads CASSQEAQSSYEQYF. Here the CDR3 DNA reads TGCGCCAGCAGCCAAGAAGCACAGAGCTCCTACGAGCAGTACTTC.